A selection of T cell receptor beta chains follows, all from one sample in a study of low-dose radiotherapy and immunotherapy resistance in tumors. TCRdb re-called the reads with MiXCR, one entry per CDR3 protein. Among about 100,000 distinct CDR3 sequences, 20% were seen once, and the ten largest hold about 4%. The specimen comprised PBMCs, sampled after low-dose radiotherapy plus immunotherapy. The receptor set was obtained from a male donor with prostate cancer. Each CDR3 is given with its conserved first and last residue. The D gene is left open where the match is weak. Size values are once, few and many counts, or a class for expanded clones, and some rows have none.

>NA|TRBJ2-1|many|TRBV6-6
TGTGCCAGCAGCCTCGCCGAACCTAGCCTCGAACGTGGTGAGCAGTTCTTC
CASSLAEPSLERGEQFF
>NA|TRBJ1-1|many|TRBV6-6
TGTGCCAGCAGTTGGCAGGGGCGCGGCACTGAAGCTTTCTTT
CASSWQGRGTEAFF
>NA|TRBJ2-7|NA|TRBV4-1
TGCGCCAGCAGCCAATTACTATCCTACGAGCAGTACTTC
CASSQLLSYEQYF
>NA|TRBJ2-5|many|TRBV19
TGTGCCAGTAGTACCTTCGATCAAGAGACCCAGTACTTC
CASSTFDQETQYF
>NA|TRBJ2-5|many|TRBV11-2
TGTGCCAGCAGCCCGGTTCGTGAATGGGGCGAGGGAGTCGGGACCCAGTACTTC
CASSPVREWGEGVGTQYF
>TRBD1|TRBJ1-1|many|TRBV7-2
TGTGCCAGCAGCTCAAGGCGGACAGGGGTTGTCACTGAAGCTTTCTTT
CASSSRRTGVVTEAFF
>NA|TRBJ2-1|many|TRBV7-9
TGTGCCAGCAGCGCTCGACTGGGCTCCTACAATGAGCAGTTCTTC
CASSARLGSYNEQFF
>TRBD2|TRBJ2-3|many|TRBV10-3
TGTGCCATCAGTGAGTCGGAGGTGACTAGCGGGGGGTCGGCTCCAGATACGCAGTATTTT
CAISESEVTSGGSAPDTQYF
>TRBD2|TRBJ2-1|many|TRBV29-1
TGCAGCGTTGAAGATAGGATCAGCGGGGGCCCCGGCGAGCAGTTCTTC
CSVEDRISGGPGEQFF
>TRBD1|TRBJ1-5|many|TRBV20-1
TGCAGTGCTAGAGATCCAACAGGGGGAGGGGACAATCAGCCCCAGCATTTT
CSARDPTGGGDNQPQHF
>NA|TRBJ2-7|many|TRBV29-1
TGCAGCGTCCGAGATTACGAGCAGTACTTC
CSVRDYEQYF
>TRBD1|TRBJ2-5|many|TRBV4-2
TGTGCCAGCAGCCAAGATCTCGGGACAGAAGAGACCCAGTACTTC
CASSQDLGTEETQYF
>NA|TRBJ1-5|many|TRBV2
TGTGCCAGCAGTAGAGGGTTCAGGCAGCCCCAGCATTTT
CASSRGFRQPQHF
>NA|TRBJ1-5|many|TRBV19
TGTGCCAGCACATTCGGGGTTGGTGAGCCCCAGCATTTT
CASTFGVGEPQHF
>TRBD2|TRBJ2-1|many|TRBV20-1
TGCAGTGCTAAGGGACTAGCGGGGGGCGAAGGAGGGGCAGGGGAGCAGTTCTTC
CSAKGLAGGEGGAGEQFF
>NA|TRBJ2-7|many|TRBV5-1
TGCGCCAGCAGCCCCAGGGGAACCTTCGAGCAGTACTTC
CASSPRGTFEQYF
>TRBD2|TRBJ2-7|many|TRBV7-2
TGTGCCAGCAGCATGGGACTAGGGGACTACGAGCAGTACTTC
CASSMGLGDYEQYF
>TRBD1|TRBJ1-2|many|TRBV4-1
TGCGCCAGCAGCCCGGACAGGGGAAACTATGGCTACACCTTC
CASSPDRGNYGYTF
>NA|TRBJ1-6|many|TRBV6-2/TRBV6-3
TGTGCCAGCACCAGGGAGGATAATTCACCCCTCCACTTT
CASTREDNSPLHF
>NA|TRBJ2-5|few|TRBV7-6
TGTGCCAGCAGCGGCTGGACAGACCAAGAGACCCAGTACTTC
CASSGWTDQETQYF
>NA|TRBJ1-4|few|TRBV7-6
TGTGCCAGCAGCTTCCAGCCGGAAGGATTGTTTTTT
CASSFQPEGLFF
>TRBD1|TRBJ2-7|many|TRBV11-2
TGTGCCAGCAGCCTTCTCGCAGGGGGCTTCTACGAGCAGTACTTC
CASSLLAGGFYEQYF
>TRBD2|TRBJ2-5|many|TRBV10-3
TGTGCCTCCGGGGGGGGGGGACAAGAGACCCAGTACTTC
CASGGGGQETQYF
>NA|TRBJ2-3|NA|TRBV5-5
NA
CASSSGVSNEQFFGPGTGSDTQYF
>NA|TRBJ1-2|NA|TRBV20-1
TGCAGTGCTGGGCCAGACGAGGGGTACGGCTACACCTTC
CSAGPDEGYGYTF
>TRBD1|TRBJ2-1|NA|TRBV25-1
TGTGCCAGCAGTGAAGGGACAGGGGGTCGGAATGAGCAGTTCTTC
CASSEGTGGRNEQFF
>TRBD2|TRBJ2-7|many|TRBV9
TGTGCCAGCAGCGTGGATGAGACTAGCGGGGGCTACGAGCAGTACTTC
CASSVDETSGGYEQYF
>TRBD1|TRBJ2-1|many|TRBV11-2
TGTGCCAGCAGCCTTACAGGGGCTGGAGAGCAGTTCTTC
CASSLTGAGEQFF
>NA|TRBJ2-1|many|TRBV9
TGTGCCAGCAGCGTAGGTGACGGCCCCTACAATGAGCAGTTCTTC
CASSVGDGPYNEQFF
>NA|TRBJ1-1|many|TRBV7-9
TGTGCCAGCAGTCGAACAGGGCCCCAAGCTTTCTTT
CASSRTGPQAFF
>NA|TRBJ2-5|NA|TRBV13
TGTGCCAGCAGCTCGCGAACCGGGACCGCTCAAGAGACCCAGTACTTC
CASSSRTGTAQETQYF
>NA|TRBJ1-5|many|TRBV21-1
TGTGCCAGCAGCAAAGGGGAGCGGACAGGGGCAAATCAGCCCCAGCATTTT
CASSKGERTGANQPQHF
>NA|TRBJ2-5|NA|TRBV5-1
TGCGCCAGCAGAGTACCTTACCAGGGACCCGAGACCCAGTACTTC
CASRVPYQGPETQYF
>NA|TRBJ2-2|NA|TRBV20-1
TGCAGTGCTAGATCCGGGGGAAACACCGGGGAGCTGTTTTTT
CSARSGGNTGELFF
>NA|TRBJ1-2|many|TRBV30
TGTGCCTGGAGTGCCGGACGGATCTATGGCTACACCTTC
CAWSAGRIYGYTF
>NA|TRBJ2-1|few|TRBV2
TGTGCCAGCAGTGTCCGGAGGCCATCTTTAGGCAATGAGCAGTTCTTC
CASSVRRPSLGNEQFF
>NA|TRBJ1-6|many|TRBV5-1
TGCGCCAGCAGCTTGGCCAGCGATAATTCACCCCTCCACTTT
CASSLASDNSPLHF
>NA|TRBJ1-6|many|TRBV30
TGTGCCTGGAGAGTCTCCTTGGGCAGAGGAAATTCACCCCTCCACTTT
CAWRVSLGRGNSPLHF
>NA|TRBJ2-4|many|TRBV7-9
TGTGCCAGCAGCCATCCTACTGGGGACCAGGGGGGACCTAACATTCAGTACTTC
CASSHPTGDQGGPNIQYF
>NA|TRBJ2-5|NA|TRBV12-3/TRBV12-4
TGTGCCAGCAGCTCGACACCGAGCCAAGAGACCCAGTACTTC
CASSSTPSQETQYF
>TRBD2|TRBJ2-3|NA|TRBV7-2
TGTGCCAGCACCCGGGCGGGGGTGAGGGATACGCAGTATTTT
CASTRAGVRDTQYF
>NA|TRBJ2-3|NA|TRBV12-3/TRBV12-4
TGTGCCAGCGGTTCCTTGGCTGTGACAGATACGCAGTATTTT
CASGSLAVTDTQYF
>NA|TRBJ1-4|NA|TRBV19
TGTGCCAGTAGTAAACAGCCAACTAATGAAAAACTGTTTTTT
CASSKQPTNEKLFF
>TRBD1|TRBJ2-7|NA|TRBV29-1
TGCAGCGTTGAAAAGACAGGGGGCTTCGACGAGCAGTACTTC
CSVEKTGGFDEQYF
>NA|TRBJ2-3|few|TRBV7-2
TGTGCCAGCAGCTTACAACCTACTACGCAGTATTTT
CASSLQPTTQYF
>TRBD1|TRBJ2-7|many|TRBV12-3/TRBV12-4
TGTGCCAGCAGGGACAGGGGTGGCTCCTACGAGCAGTACTTC
CASRDRGGSYEQYF
>NA|TRBJ1-1|few|TRBV11-2
TGTGCCAGCACCGAGGCCGGAGTGAACACTGAAGCTTTCTTT
CASTEAGVNTEAFF
>NA|TRBJ2-7|many|TRBV5-4
TGTGCCAGCAGCGCCGACAGGCCCGCTACCTACGAGCAGTACTTC
CASSADRPATYEQYF
>TRBD2|TRBJ2-5|few|TRBV3-1
TGTGCCAGCAGCCAAGATGAGACTAGCGGCGAGACCCAGTACTTC
CASSQDETSGETQYF
>NA|TRBJ1-2|few|TRBV12-3/TRBV12-4
TGTGCCAGCAGTTTCGGCAGGGAAGGCTACACCTTC
CASSFGREGYTF
>NA|TRBJ2-3|many|TRBV10-3
TGTGCCATCAGTCTGGACAGACTCCTTAGGAGCACAGATACGCAGTATTTT
CAISLDRLLRSTDTQYF
>NA|TRBJ1-2|many|TRBV7-2
TGTGCCAGCAGCCACGACAGGAGCAAAGCTAACTATGGCTACACCTTC
CASSHDRSKANYGYTF
>NA|TRBJ2-7|many|TRBV11-3
TGTGCCAGCAGCCTATTGGAGGACAACGAGCAGTACTTC
CASSLLEDNEQYF